These 25 T cell receptor beta chains were sequenced from one sample in a study of T cell repertoires and HLA-DP antigens. Measured with immunoSEQ multiplex PCR; TCRdb has only the in-frame clones, and not every one. The sample lists roughly 120,000 clones; 90% to 95% were seen once. Their specific antigens are unknown. Sequencing was carried out using CD4+ T cells from PBMCs. Receptors originate from a woman younger than 30 in good health and CMV-seronegative.

This clone was recorded only once. CDR3 DNA sequence: TGTGCCAGCAGCCCATCGAGCGGGTGGGCAGAATACTATGGCTACACCTTC. The encoded protein is CASSPSSGWAEYYGYTF. V and J are TRBV9 and TRBJ1-2; no clear D. The CDR3 loop spans 17 amino acids. Germline assignment: CDR1 SGDLS and CDR2 YYNGEE. V gave up 4 bases and J gave up 3 bases, with 22 bases separating them.

The chain uses TRBV5-1 and TRBJ2-3; 7 nucleotides align to TRBD2. Germline trimming cut 0 bases from V and 0 bases from J; bases unmatched to any gene: 7. The CDR3 has 17 amino acids. Germline CDR1 is SGHRS and CDR2 is YFSETQ. The CDR3 is CASSLGSGGISTDTQYF. DNA of the CDR3: TGCGCCAGCAGCTTGGGATCGGGAGGAATTAGCACAGATACGCAGTATTTT. Combining the CDR3 with reference TRBV5-1 and TRBJ2-3 gives the whole variable domain KAGVTQTPRYLIKTRGQQVTLSCSPISGHRSVSWYQQTPGQGLQFLFEYFSETQRNKGNFPGRFSGRQFSNSRSEMNVSTLELGDSALYLCASSLGSGGISTDTQYFGPGTRLTVL.

J is TRBJ2-5 and V is TRBV5-1, with D uncertain. With 0 bases removed from V and 2 bases from J, the gap between germline ends came to 8 bases. There are 14 residues in the CDR3. The germline V gene encodes CDR1 SGHRS and CDR2 YFSETQ. As DNA, the CDR3 is TGCGCCAGCAGCTTGGCCCAGCAGCAAGAGACCCAGTACTTC. It codes for CASSLAQQQETQYF.

The CDR3 DNA reads TGTGCCAGCAGCCCCCGGGTTAGCACAGATACGCAGTATTTT. It codes for CASSPRVSTDTQYF. The chain joins TRBV7-9 to TRBJ2-3; D not certain. The CDR3 consists of 14 residues. Germline CDR1 is SEHNR and CDR2 is FQNEAQ (reference sequence). V lost 5 bases and J lost 0, with 9 bases in between.

The V and J genes are TRBV2 and TRBJ2-2; either TRBD1 or TRBD2 may supply D (5 bases each). Trimming removed 7 bases at V and 4 bases at J, with 19 bases between. The germline CDR1 and CDR2 sequences are SNHLY and FYNNEI. The CDR3 totals 16 residues. The CDR3 region is CASKHEGTVTTGELFF. CDR3 bases: TGTGCCAGCAAGCACGAAGGGACGGTGACCACCGGGGAGCTGTTTTTT. Looking up the rest from reference TRBV2 and TRBJ2-2 gives the full variable domain: EPEVTQTPSHQVTQMGQEVILRCVPISNHLYFYWYRQILGQKVEFLVSFYNNEISEKSEIFDDQFSVERPDGSNFTLKIRSTKLEDSAMYFCASKHEGTVTTGELFFGEGSRLTVL.

V and J are TRBV5-1 and TRBJ2-5, with D maybe TRBD2 (5 bases). Germline V gene lookup returns CDR1 SGHRS and CDR2 YFSETQ. V shed 4 bases and J shed 2 bases, with 9 bases lying between them. CDR3 length: 13 residues. CDR3 protein: CASSPSSQETQYF. The CDR3 nucleotides read TGCGCCAGCAGCCCTAGCAGTCAAGAGACCCAGTACTTC. Complete variable domain (other parts from reference TRBV5-1 and TRBJ2-5): KAGVTQTPRYLIKTRGQQVTLSCSPISGHRSVSWYQQTPGQGLQFLFEYFSETQRNKGNFPGRFSGRQFSNSRSEMNVSTLELGDSALYLCASSPSSQETQYFGPGTRLLVL.

The genes are TRBV28 and TRBJ1-1; TRBD1 might be the D (6 bases). The germline V gene encodes CDR1 MDHEN and CDR2 SYDVKM. Trimming took off 8 bases at V and 5 bases at J, with 12 bases between the two ends. The CDR3 sequence is 12 residues long. The CDR3 here is CASLGAVTEAFF. The CDR3 DNA sequence: TGTGCCAGCCTGGGGGCAGTGACTGAAGCTTTCTTT.

This chain links TRBV28 with TRBJ2-2, with 9 bases identical to TRBD2. Trimming at V came to 7 bases and at J to 2 bases, leaving 8 bases not matched to a gene. Germline V gene sequence: CDR1 MDHEN, CDR2 SYDVKM. The length of the CDR3 is 16 residues. In DNA form, the CDR3 reads TGTGCCAGCACCCGCGGGGGACTAGCCAACACCGGGGAGCTGTTTTTT. Translated, it gives CASTRGGLANTGELFF.

The V call is TRBV5-6, the J call TRBJ2-6, with D possibly matching TRBD1 (6 bases). Trimming removed 3 bases from V and 1 base from J, with 8 bases in between. The germline V gene has CDR1 SGHDT and CDR2 YYEEEE. The CDR3 consists of 15 residues. In DNA form, the CDR3 reads TGTGCCAGCAGCTCCGGACAGTCTGGGGCCAACGTCCTGACTTTC. Translated, it gives CASSSGQSGANVLTF.

This clone has just a few counts. The chain recombines TRBV5-1 with TRBJ1-2; 7 bases fit TRBD1. With 4 bases clipped from V and 2 bases from J, the junction kept 2 bases outside the gene matches. The CDR3 spans 13 residues. CDR1 and CDR2 (germline): SGHRS, YFSETQ. This chain's CDR3 is CASSEQGNYGYTF. The CDR3 coding sequence is TGCGCCAGCAGCGAACAGGGGAACTATGGCTACACCTTC. The full variable domain, rest sourced from reference TRBV5-1 and TRBJ1-2, is KAGVTQTPRYLIKTRGQQVTLSCSPISGHRSVSWYQQTPGQGLQFLFEYFSETQRNKGNFPGRFSGRQFSNSRSEMNVSTLELGDSALYLCASSEQGNYGYTFGSGTRLTVV.

The V and J genes are TRBV6-6 and TRBJ1-6; D is undetermined. V lost 0 bases and J lost 3, with 9 bases in between. Germline loops: CDR1 MNHNY, CDR2 SVGAGI (reference sequence). CDR3 length equals 16 residues. DNA for the CDR3: TGTGCCAGCAGTTACTCGCGGACCGGCTATAATTCACCCCTCCACTTT. Its translation: CASSYSRTGYNSPLHF.

This sequence joins TRBV6-5 and TRBJ2-3; possible D gene TRBD2, 6 bases. The germline CDR1 and CDR2 sequences are MNHEY and SVGAGI. The V gene lost 6 bases and the J gene lost 5 bases, with 18 bases spanning the gap. This CDR3 contains 15 residues. The CDR3 nucleotides are TGTGCCAGCAGCTCGGCCTCTCTCGGGAGAGATACGCAGTATTTT. Its translation: CASSSASLGRDTQYF.

The chain has TRBV19 and TRBJ2-7; 7 bases agree with TRBD2. The V gene end was trimmed by 3 bases and the J gene end by 0 bases; junction bases not matched to a gene: 5. Germline CDR1 is LNHDA and CDR2 is SQIVND (reference sequence). The CDR3 is made up of 15 amino acids. The CDR3, as DNA: TGTGCCAGTAGTATGTCAGCGGGGTACTCCTACGAGCAGTACTTC. It specifies CASSMSAGYSYEQYF.

The gene calls are TRBV6-5 and TRBJ1-1, with TRBD1 as a possible D gene (6 bases). The CDR3 is made up of 12 amino acids. The germline V gene has CDR1 MNHEY and CDR2 SVGAGI. Trimming pared 7 bases from V and 11 bases from J, leaving 17 bases between. The CDR3 loop reads CASNLLGGRAFF. CDR3 bases: TGTGCCAGCAACCTATTGGGGGGGCGGGCTTTCTTT.

CDR3 sequence (DNA): TGTGCCAGCAGTTTGGATGGCATCTCTGGAAACACCATATATTTT. This sequence encodes CASSLDGISGNTIYF. The rearrangement uses TRBV28 and TRBJ1-3; D remains unclear. Between the trimmed V and J ends, which lost 3 bases and 0 bases, there was a span of 9 bases. Germline V gene sequence: CDR1 MDHEN, CDR2 SYDVKM. The CDR3 loop spans 15 amino acids.

V is TRBV28 and J is TRBJ1-2; unclear D gene. The CDR3 spans 15 residues. V dropped 5 bases and J dropped 4 bases, with 17 bases sitting between them. Germline CDR1 is MDHEN and CDR2 is SYDVKM. The CDR3 sequence is CASSKTPMGTYGYTF. CDR3 nucleotide sequence: TGTGCCAGCAGTAAAACCCCGATGGGTACCTATGGCTACACCTTC.

The chain joins TRBV5-4 to TRBJ2-2; 8 bases agree with TRBD2. J lost 6 bases, V lost 0 bases, and 7 bases had no gene match. The germline gives CDR1 SGHNT, CDR2 YYREEE (reference sequence). This CDR3 has 16 amino acids. Here the CDR3 reads CASSLAVGRASGELFF. The CDR3 DNA sequence: TGTGCCAGCAGCTTGGCCGTCGGGAGGGCCTCCGGGGAGCTGTTTTTT.

The chain links TRBV10-3 to TRBJ1-3; 8 bases are a match to TRBD1. The CDR3 sequence is 14 residues long. With 6 bases clipped from V and 4 bases from J, the junction kept 5 bases outside the gene matches. Germline V gives CDR1 ENHRY, CDR2 SYGVKD. CDR3 region: CAIRDRGMGNTIYF. The CDR3 DNA follows: TGTGCCATCAGAGACAGGGGAATGGGAAACACCATATATTTT.

The rearrangement joins TRBV28 to TRBJ2-7; 8 bases match TRBD1. This CDR3 region has 14 residues. The junction had 6 bases not matched to a gene; V was cut back by 6 bases and J by 2 bases. Germline CDR1 MDHEN, CDR2 SYDVKM. CDR3 sequence (DNA): TGTGCCAGCAGCCCGGACAGGGAACCCTACGAGCAGTACTTC. Its translation: CASSPDREPYEQYF.

The V and J genes are TRBV7-2 and TRBJ2-1, with a possible D match to TRBD2 (5 bases). This CDR3 has 15 residues. The germline V and J ends were trimmed by 5 bases and 0 bases, with 11 bases remaining between them. In germline, CDR1 is SGHTA, CDR2 FQGNSA. This CDR3 reads CASSPDWSSYNEQFF. The CDR3 DNA reads TGTGCCAGCAGCCCGGACTGGAGCTCCTACAATGAGCAGTTCTTC.

The rearrangement uses TRBV27 and TRBJ2-7, with D possibly called TRBD1 or TRBD2 (5 bases each). The V end was cut by 3 bases, the J end by 3 bases, with 15 bases between. CDR3 length: 15 residues. The germline CDR1 and CDR2 sequences are MNHEY and SMNVEV (reference sequence). The CDR3 DNA reads TGTGCCAGCAGTTTCCACGGGGCCCAATTCTACGAGCAGTACGTC. Its translation is CASSFHGAQFYEQYV.

The chain joins TRBV5-6 to TRBJ1-2, with D perhaps TRBD1 (5 bases). This CDR3 is built from 14 residues. Germline V gene sequence: CDR1 SGHDT, CDR2 YYEEEE. V lost 4 bases, J lost 2 bases, and 12 bases lay in between. The CDR3 DNA sequence: TGTGCCAGCAGCCCGATTGAGGGGAACTATGGCTACACCTTC. Its translation: CASSPIEGNYGYTF.

The CDR3 here is CASRTGDSSNQPQHF. CDR3 nucleotides: TGTGCCAGCAGAACAGGTGACTCTAGCAATCAGCCCCAGCATTTT. The genes are TRBV27 and TRBJ1-5; TRBD1 might be the D (5 bases). The V gene's germline CDR1 is MNHEY and CDR2 SMNVEV (reference sequence). V gave up 6 bases and J gave up 0 bases, with 12 bases separating them. The length of the CDR3 is 15 residues.

The genes are TRBV6-1 and TRBJ2-7, with TRBD1 matching over 7 bases. The germline V gene has CDR1 MNHNS and CDR2 SASEGT. The CDR3 contains 14 residues. After removal of 6 bases from V and 2 bases from J, the junction contained 7 bases not matched to a gene. The CDR3 DNA reads TGTGCCAGCAGGTTAGCCGGGACAGCCTACGAGCAGTACTTC. Protein: CASRLAGTAYEQYF.

The CDR3 nucleotides are TGTGCCAGCGGCGGGATCCTCTATGGCTACACCTTC. Amino acids: CASGGILYGYTF. The rearrangement links TRBV25-1 to TRBJ1-2; D remains ambiguous. Per germline, CDR1 MGHDK and CDR2 SYGVNS. CDR3 size: 12 residues. The V end lost 8 bases, the J end lost 4 bases, and 11 bases lay between the germline ends.